This T cell receptor beta chain is from a study of CD8+ T cells in alopecia areata (dated by TCRdb to 2017 to 2018). With regard to the full study: The treated patients took part in an open-label pilot trial in which moderate-to-severe alopecia areata was treated with oral tofacitinib at 5 to 10 mg twice daily. Clonality in the scalp was compared among normal scalp (n=4), patchy alopecia areata scalp (n=8), and alopecia totalis/universalis scalp (n=8). Tofacitinib was administered for 6 to 18 months, and 6 months of follow-up off drug were then conducted to assess delayed response and recurrence. RNA was extracted with the PAXgene miRNA kit for fixed scalp, the miRNeasy kit for PBMCs, and the RNeasy kit for mouse skin. In humans, TCRbeta sequencing was performed on scalp tissue and on sorted CD4+ and CD8+ peripheral blood T cells from healthy controls and from patients with patchy or totalis/universalis alopecia areata. Biopsies were taken from tofacitinib-treated patients at baseline and again at 4 and 24 weeks into treatment, and several of those patients also had a later scalp biopsy. In both human patients and the C3H/HeJ mouse model, the study applied high-throughput TCRbeta sequencing to look at T cell clonal expansion in alopecia areata. immunoSEQ multiplex PCR using 35 Vbeta forward primers and 13 Jbeta reverse primers was used to amplify TCRbeta CDR3 regions. What the research found in general, with its limitations: Lesional scalp, especially in alopecia totalis/universalis, showed higher clonality and more expanded CD8+ clones than normal scalp, suggesting antigenic drive. Shared TCR sequences between patients were less evident than in mice, which may be partly attributable to HLA diversity in the patient population. Unlike mouse skin, where gammadelta T cells dominate, normal human skin contains resident alphabeta T cells that get sequenced too, which complicates analysis of the scalp TCR repertoire.

In light of the paper, this sample's time point label describes: baseline before oral tofacitinib. Lesional scalp punch biopsies and peripheral blood were collected from alopecia areata patients. After PBMCs were isolated by density centrifugation and stained for CD3, CD4 and CD8, a FACSAria was used to sort CD4+ and CD8+ T cells. According to the germline V gene (reference sequence), CDR1 reads SGHNT and CDR2 reads YYREEE. From the cysteine up to the phenylalanine, the CDR3 has a length of 15 residues. CDR3 DNA is the only sequence kept; it has 45 bases, read in frame from the first base. The germline V end is reduced by 3 bases and the J end by 4 bases; junction bases left unmatched: 7. Receptor amplification or capture employed the immunoSEQ multiplex PCR assay. To provide template for TCR sequencing, every sample had RNA extracted and reverse transcribed into cDNA. SuperScript III was used for first-strand cDNA synthesis, primed with a 2:1 mix of oligo-dT and random hexamers. Amplification bias was assessed with a synthetic immune receptor repertoire, and residual bias was removed computationally. Per the original workflow: Raw reads were preprocessed to remove errors, and CDR3 was defined by IMGT conventions from the conserved cysteine to phenylalanine. Clonality was computed as 1 minus the Shannon entropy, with the entropy normalized by log2 of the number of productive unique TCRs. Scalp TCRbeta sequences were cross-referenced with sorted blood CD4 and CD8 repertoires so that the CD4 or CD8 identity of scalp clones could be inferred. Held by TCRdb, this immuneACCESS table contains in-frame sequences only and omits some clones. Under half of the omission traces to an unresolved V gene where checked; the cause of the rest is unknown. V and J calls and clone size follow that table, whereas D and trimming were derived from the DNA. For this sample there are 110,000 to 150,000 clones; roughly half appear just once. Over 0.75% of the sample belongs to the ten largest clones.

Points on this clone: The antigen it binds to is not known. The record has no base qualities; no much larger clone is one base away.

Sequences were derived from CD4+ T cells sorted from blood, sampled at week 0. This sequence uses TRBV5-4 and TRBJ2-5, with TRBD2 matching 9 junction bases. This TCR was recovered from a human donor with alopecia areata. The nucleotide sequence is TGTGCCAGCAGCTCCCAGCGGGAGGTAGGAGAGACCCAGTACTTC. This sequence encodes CASSSQREVGETQYF.